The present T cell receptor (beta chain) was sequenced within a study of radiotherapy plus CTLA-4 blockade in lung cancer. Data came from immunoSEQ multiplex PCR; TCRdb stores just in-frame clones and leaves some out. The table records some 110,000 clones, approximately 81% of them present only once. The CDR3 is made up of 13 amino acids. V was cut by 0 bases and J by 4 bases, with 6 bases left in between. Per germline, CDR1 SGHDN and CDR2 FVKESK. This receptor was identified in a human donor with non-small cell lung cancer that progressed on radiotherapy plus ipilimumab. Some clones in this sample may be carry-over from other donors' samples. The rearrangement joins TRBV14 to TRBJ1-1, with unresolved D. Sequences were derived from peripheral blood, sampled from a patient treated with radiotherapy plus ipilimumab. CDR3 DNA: TGTGCCAGCAGCCAAGATTGGACCACTGAAGCTTTCTTT. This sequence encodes CASSQDWTTEAFF.